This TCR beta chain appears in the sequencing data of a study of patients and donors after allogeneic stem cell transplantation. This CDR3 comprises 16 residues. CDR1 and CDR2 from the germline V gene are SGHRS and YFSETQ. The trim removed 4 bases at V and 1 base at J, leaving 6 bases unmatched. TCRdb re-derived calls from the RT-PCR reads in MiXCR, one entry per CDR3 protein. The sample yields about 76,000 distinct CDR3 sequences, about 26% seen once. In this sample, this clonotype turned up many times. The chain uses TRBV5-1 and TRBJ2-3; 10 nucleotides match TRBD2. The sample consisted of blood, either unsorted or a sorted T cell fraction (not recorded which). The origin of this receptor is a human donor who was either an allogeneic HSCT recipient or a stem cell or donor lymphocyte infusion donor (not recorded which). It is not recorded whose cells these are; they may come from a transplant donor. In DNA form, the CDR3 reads TGCGCCAGCAGCCTAACTGGGACTAGCGGCACAGATACGCAGTATTTT. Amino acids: CASSLTGTSGTDTQYF.